A selection of T cell receptor beta chains follows, all from one sample in a study of cytomegalovirus exposure and HLA in healthy donors. Measured with immunoSEQ multiplex PCR; TCRdb has only the in-frame clones, and not every one. The sample yields about 220,000 clones, more than 65% seen once. What was sequenced was PBMCs. The origin of the receptors is a woman in her twenties or thirties in good health and CMV-seronegative. CDR3s include the opening cysteine and the closing phenylalanine or tryptophan. Fields, in order: V gene, J gene, clone size, CDR3 protein. Only some rows state a clone size, as once, few, many or a class for expanded clones.

V: TRBV5-1
J: TRBJ2-3
size: few
CDR3: CASTQGSPNTDTQYF

V: TRBV30
J: TRBJ2-1
size: once
CDR3: CAWRAGLYNEQFF

V: TRBV6-5
J: TRBJ2-7
size: few
CDR3: CASSPSPLYEQYF

V: TRBV7-3
J: TRBJ2-1
size: -
CDR3: CASSLRAVRDLNNEQFF

V: TRBV2
J: TRBJ2-2
size: few
CDR3: CASTLGRGDTGELFF

V: TRBV4-2
J: TRBJ1-1
size: -
CDR3: CASSQDMGGTEAFF

V: TRBV5-4
J: TRBJ2-7
size: once
CDR3: CASSSDKIYEQYF

V: TRBV7-3
J: TRBJ2-7
size: -
CDR3: CASSLTGQGIYEQYF

V: TRBV6-5
J: TRBJ2-7
size: -
CDR3: CASTDREYYEQYF

V: TRBV6-5
J: TRBJ1-1
size: -
CDR3: CASSYLQTNTEAFF

V: TRBV4-1
J: TRBJ2-1
size: -
CDR3: CASSQDSYSYNEQFF

V: TRBV13
J: TRBJ1-5
size: -
CDR3: CASSSRTGGSNQPQHF

V: TRBV19
J: TRBJ1-2
size: few
CDR3: CASSIDPGTGRTGYTF

V: TRBV4-1
J: TRBJ2-7
size: -
CDR3: CASSQLSGLAGANEQYF

V: TRBV7-9
J: TRBJ2-3
size: -
CDR3: CASSSSGLGRYADTQYF

V: TRBV19
J: TRBJ2-3
size: -
CDR3: CASSIIAARTDTQYF

V: TRBV7-9
J: TRBJ1-2
size: -
CDR3: CASSPARANYGYTF

V: TRBV6-5
J: TRBJ1-4
size: -
CDR3: CASRQQGDGDEKLFF

V: TRBV11-3
J: TRBJ2-5
size: -
CDR3: CASSLGPVQETQYF

V: TRBV6-6
J: TRBJ2-1
size: -
CDR3: CASSYSNSYNEQFF

V: TRBV15
J: TRBJ2-1
size: few
CDR3: CVTSRDQDLAGINEQFF

V: TRBV6-6
J: TRBJ1-2
size: -
CDR3: CGVSNYGYTF

V: TRBV6-5
J: TRBJ1-1
size: -
CDR3: CASSFPGQTNTEAFF

V: TRBV6-1
J: TRBJ2-3
size: -
CDR3: CASIAASTDTQYF

V: TRBV6-1
J: TRBJ2-7
size: -
CDR3: CASIETSPWEQYF

V: TRBV19
J: TRBJ1-2
size: -
CDR3: CATTVGLLGHGYTF

V: TRBV27
J: TRBJ2-7
size: -
CDR3: CASSLMGGSPHEQYF